Given below is one T cell receptor beta chain in context. 60 Vbeta and 13 Jbeta primers were used in PCR. Some clones are missing from TCRdb's copy, which holds only in-frame ones; the method was immunoSEQ multiplex PCR. The repertoire has 65,000 to 70,000 clones, more than 80% of them found once; the top ten carry around 10%. The data originate from a study of cytomegalovirus exposure and HLA in healthy donors. Sequencing was done on a sample of PBMCs. The sequence was collected from a woman aged 25-40 years in good health and CMV-seropositive.

CDR3 loop: CASSLDIRYEQYF. CDR3 nucleotide sequence: TGTGCCAGCAGTTTGGACATTCGCTACGAGCAGTACTTC. This rearrangement joins TRBV6-6 to TRBJ2-7, with D perhaps TRBD1 (5 bases). This CDR3 is built from 13 residues. Trimming left V 4 bases short and J 3 bases short, with 10 bases between. Germline CDR1 MNHNY, CDR2 SVGAGI (reference sequence).